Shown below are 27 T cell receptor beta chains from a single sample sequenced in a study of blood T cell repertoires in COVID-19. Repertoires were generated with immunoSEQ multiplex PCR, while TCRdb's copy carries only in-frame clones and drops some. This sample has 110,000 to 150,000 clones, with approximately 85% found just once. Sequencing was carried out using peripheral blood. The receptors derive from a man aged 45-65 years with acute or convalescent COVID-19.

In nucleotides, the CDR3 is TGTGCCAGCAGCCAACTAAGCGGGAAAGAGACCCAGTACTTC. Translation: CASSQLSGKETQYF. The V and J genes are TRBV3-1 (or the pseudogene TRBV3-2) and TRBJ2-5; the match to TRBD2 covers 7 bases. J was trimmed by 3 bases and V by 2 bases; bases with no gene match: 3. CDR3 length equals 14 residues. Looked up from germline, CDR1 is LGHDT and CDR2 is YNNKEL (reference sequence).

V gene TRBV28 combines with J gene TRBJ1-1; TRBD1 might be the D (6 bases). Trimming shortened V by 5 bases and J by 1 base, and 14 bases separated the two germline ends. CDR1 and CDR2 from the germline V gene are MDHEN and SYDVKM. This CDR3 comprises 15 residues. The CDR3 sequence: CASSPFRGWNTEAFF. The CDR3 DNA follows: TGTGCCAGCAGTCCGTTCAGGGGTTGGAACACTGAAGCTTTCTTT.

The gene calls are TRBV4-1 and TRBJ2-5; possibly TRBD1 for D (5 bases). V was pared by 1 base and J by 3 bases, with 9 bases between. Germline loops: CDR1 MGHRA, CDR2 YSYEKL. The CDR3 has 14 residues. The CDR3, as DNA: TGCGCCAGCAGCCAAGGGGGCCGGGAAGAGACCCAGTACTTC. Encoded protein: CASSQGGREETQYF.

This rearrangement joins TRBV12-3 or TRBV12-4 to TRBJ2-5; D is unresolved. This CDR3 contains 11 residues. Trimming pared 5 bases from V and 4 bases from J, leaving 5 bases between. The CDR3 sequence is CASSATETQYF. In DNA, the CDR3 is TGTGCCAGCAGTGCTACAGAGACCCAGTACTTC.

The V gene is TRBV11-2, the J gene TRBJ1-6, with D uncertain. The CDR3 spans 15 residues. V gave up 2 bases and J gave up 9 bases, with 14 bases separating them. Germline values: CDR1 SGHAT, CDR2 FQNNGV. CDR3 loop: CASSLPGSRLSPLHF. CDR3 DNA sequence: TGTGCCAGCAGCTTACCCGGGAGCCGTCTTTCACCCCTCCACTTT.

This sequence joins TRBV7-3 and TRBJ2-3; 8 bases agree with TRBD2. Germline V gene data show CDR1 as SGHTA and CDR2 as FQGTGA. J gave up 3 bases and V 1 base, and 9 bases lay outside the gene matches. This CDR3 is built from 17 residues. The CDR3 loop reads CASSLMSLAGGTDTQYF. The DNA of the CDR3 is TGTGCCAGCAGCTTAATGAGTTTGGCGGGGGGTACAGATACGCAGTATTTT.

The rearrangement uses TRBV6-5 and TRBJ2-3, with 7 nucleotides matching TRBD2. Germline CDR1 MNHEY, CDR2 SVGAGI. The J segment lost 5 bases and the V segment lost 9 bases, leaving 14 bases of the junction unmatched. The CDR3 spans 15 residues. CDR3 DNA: TGTGCCAGGAAGGGACTATTTGTCTTCAAAGATACGCAGTATTTT. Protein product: CARKGLFVFKDTQYF.

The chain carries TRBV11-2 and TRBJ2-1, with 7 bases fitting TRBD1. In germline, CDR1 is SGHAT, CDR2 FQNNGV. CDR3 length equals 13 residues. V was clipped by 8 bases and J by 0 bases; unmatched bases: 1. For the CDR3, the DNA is TGTGCCAGCCGGGACAGCTCCTACAATGAGCAGTTCTTC. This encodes CASRDSSYNEQFF.

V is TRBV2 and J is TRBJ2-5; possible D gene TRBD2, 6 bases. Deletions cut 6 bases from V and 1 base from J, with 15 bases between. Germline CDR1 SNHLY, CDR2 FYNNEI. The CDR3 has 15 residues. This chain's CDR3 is CASREQGGRQETQYF. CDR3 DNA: TGTGCCAGCAGGGAGCAGGGAGGACGCCAAGAGACCCAGTACTTC. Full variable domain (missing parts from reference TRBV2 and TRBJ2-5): EPEVTQTPSHQVTQMGQEVILRCVPISNHLYFYWYRQILGQKVEFLVSFYNNEISEKSEIFDDQFSVERPDGSNFTLKIRSTKLEDSAMYFCASREQGGRQETQYFGPGTRLLVL.

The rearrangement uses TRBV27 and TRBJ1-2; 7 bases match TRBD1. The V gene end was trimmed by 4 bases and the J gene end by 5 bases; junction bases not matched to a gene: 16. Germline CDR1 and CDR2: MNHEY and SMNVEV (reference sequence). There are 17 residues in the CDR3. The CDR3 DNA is TGTGCCAGCAGTTCTACCCCTTCAGGGGGGAATAGGTATGGCTACACCTTC. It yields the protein CASSSTPSGGNRYGYTF.

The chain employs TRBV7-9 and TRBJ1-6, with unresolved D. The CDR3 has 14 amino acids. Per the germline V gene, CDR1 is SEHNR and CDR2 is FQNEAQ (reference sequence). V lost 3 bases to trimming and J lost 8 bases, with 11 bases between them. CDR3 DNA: TGTGCCAGCAGCTTCGAGGCGCTCTATTCACCCCTCCACTTT. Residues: CASSFEALYSPLHF.

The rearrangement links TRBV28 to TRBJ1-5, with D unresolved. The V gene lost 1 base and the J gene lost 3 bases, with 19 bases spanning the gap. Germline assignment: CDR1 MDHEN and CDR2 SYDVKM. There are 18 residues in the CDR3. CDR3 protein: CASSLYPTGRANNQPQHF. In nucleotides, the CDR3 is TGTGCCAGCAGTTTATACCCTACGGGGAGGGCTAACAATCAGCCCCAGCATTTT. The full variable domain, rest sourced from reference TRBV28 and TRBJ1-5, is DVKVTQSSRYLVKRTGEKVFLECVQDMDHENMFWYRQDPGLGLRLIYFSYDVKMKEKGDIPEGYSVSREKKERFSLILESASTNQTSMYLCASSLYPTGRANNQPQHFGDGTRLSIL.

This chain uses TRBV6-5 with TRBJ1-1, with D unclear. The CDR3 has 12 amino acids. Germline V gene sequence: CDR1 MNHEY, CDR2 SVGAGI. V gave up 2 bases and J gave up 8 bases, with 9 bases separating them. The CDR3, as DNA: TGTGCCAGCAGTTACGGTGCACAAGAAGCTTTCTTT. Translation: CASSYGAQEAFF.

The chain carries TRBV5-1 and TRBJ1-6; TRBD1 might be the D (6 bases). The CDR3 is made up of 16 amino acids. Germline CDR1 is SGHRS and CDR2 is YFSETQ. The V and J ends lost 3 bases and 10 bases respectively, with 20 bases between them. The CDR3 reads CASSYSLGQTPSPLHF. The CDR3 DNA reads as TGCGCCAGCAGCTACTCTCTCGGACAGACTCCATCACCCCTCCACTTT.

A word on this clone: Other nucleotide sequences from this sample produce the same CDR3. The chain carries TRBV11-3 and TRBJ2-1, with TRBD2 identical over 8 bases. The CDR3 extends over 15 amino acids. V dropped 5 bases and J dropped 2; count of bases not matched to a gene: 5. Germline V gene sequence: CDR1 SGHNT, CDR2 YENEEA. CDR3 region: CASSLRGRPYNEQFF. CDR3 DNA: TGTGCCAGCAGCCTACGCGGGAGGCCCTACAATGAGCAGTTCTTC.

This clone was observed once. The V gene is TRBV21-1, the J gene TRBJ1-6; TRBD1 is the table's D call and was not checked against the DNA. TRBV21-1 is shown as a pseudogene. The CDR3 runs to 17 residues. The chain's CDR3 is CASSTLTGAVRNSPLHF. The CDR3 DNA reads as TGTGCCAGCAGCACACTGACAGGCGCCGTGAGGAATTCACCCCTCCACTTT.

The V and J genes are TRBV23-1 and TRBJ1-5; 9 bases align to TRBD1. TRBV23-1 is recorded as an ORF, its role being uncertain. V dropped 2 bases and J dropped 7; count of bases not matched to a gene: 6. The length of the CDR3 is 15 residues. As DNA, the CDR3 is TGCGCCAGCAGTCAAGCGGGACAGGGAAGACAGCCCCAGCATTTT. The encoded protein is CASSQAGQGRQPQHF.

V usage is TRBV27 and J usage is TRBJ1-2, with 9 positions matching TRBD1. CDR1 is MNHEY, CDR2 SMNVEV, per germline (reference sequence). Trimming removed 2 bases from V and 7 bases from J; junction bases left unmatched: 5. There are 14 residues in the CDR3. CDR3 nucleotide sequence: TGTGCCAGCAGTTTAGGGGGGACAGGGACTGGCTACACCTTC. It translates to CASSLGGTGTGYTF.

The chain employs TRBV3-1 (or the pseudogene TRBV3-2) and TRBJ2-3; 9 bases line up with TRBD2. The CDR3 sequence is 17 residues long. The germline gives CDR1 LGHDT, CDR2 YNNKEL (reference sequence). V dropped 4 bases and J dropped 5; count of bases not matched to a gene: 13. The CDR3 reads CASSLGLGGGALDTQYF. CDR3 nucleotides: TGTGCCAGCAGCCTGGGTTTGGGCGGGGGGGCATTAGATACGCAGTATTTT.

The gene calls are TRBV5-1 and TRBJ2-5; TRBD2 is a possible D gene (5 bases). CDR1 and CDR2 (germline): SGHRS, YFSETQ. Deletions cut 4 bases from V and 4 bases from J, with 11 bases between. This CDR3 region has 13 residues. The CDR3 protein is CASSTRVPETQYF. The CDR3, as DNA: TGCGCCAGCAGCACGAGGGTACCAGAGACCCAGTACTTC.

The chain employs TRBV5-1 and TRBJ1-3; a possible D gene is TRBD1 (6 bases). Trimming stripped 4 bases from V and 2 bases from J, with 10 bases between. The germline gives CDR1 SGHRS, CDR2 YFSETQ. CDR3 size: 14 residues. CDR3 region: CASSRDIPGNTIYF. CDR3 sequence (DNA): TGCGCCAGCAGCAGGGACATTCCTGGAAACACCATATATTTT.

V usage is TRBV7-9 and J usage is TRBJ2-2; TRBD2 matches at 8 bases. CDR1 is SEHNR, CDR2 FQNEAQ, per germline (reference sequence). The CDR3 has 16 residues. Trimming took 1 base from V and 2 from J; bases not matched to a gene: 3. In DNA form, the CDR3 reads TGTGCCAGCAGCTTAGGACTAGCGACCAACACCGGGGAGCTGTTTTTT. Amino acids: CASSLGLATNTGELFF.

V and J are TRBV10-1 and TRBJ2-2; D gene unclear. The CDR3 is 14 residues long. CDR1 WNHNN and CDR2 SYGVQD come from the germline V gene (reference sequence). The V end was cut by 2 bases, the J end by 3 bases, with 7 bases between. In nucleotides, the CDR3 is TGCGCCAGCAGTGAGCGAAGCGACACCGGGGAGCTGTTTTTT. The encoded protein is CASSERSDTGELFF.

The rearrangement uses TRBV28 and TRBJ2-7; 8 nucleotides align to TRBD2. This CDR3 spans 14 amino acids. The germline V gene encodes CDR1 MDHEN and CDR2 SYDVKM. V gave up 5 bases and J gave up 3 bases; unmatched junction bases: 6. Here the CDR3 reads CASSQLAELYEQYF. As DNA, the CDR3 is TGTGCCAGCAGTCAACTAGCGGAGCTCTACGAGCAGTACTTC.

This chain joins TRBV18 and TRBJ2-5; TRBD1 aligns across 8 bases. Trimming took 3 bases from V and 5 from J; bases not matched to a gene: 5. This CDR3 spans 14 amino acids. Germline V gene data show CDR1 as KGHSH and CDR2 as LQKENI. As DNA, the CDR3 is TGTGCCAGCTCACCTAAGACAGGGGAGGAGACCCAGTACTTC. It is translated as CASSPKTGEETQYF.

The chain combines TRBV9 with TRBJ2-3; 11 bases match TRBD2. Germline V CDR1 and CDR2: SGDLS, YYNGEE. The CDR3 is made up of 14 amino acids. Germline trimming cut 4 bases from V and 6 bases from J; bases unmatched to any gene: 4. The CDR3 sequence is CASSLLAGADTQYF. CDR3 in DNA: TGTGCCAGCAGCCTACTAGCGGGGGCGGATACGCAGTATTTT.

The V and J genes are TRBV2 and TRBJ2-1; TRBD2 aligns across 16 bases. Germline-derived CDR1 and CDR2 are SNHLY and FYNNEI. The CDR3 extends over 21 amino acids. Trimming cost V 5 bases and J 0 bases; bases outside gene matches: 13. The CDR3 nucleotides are TGTGCCAGCAGTCACCCCCCGGGACTAGCGGGGGGGACGAGCTCCTACAATGAGCAGTTCTTC. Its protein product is CASSHPPGLAGGTSSYNEQFF. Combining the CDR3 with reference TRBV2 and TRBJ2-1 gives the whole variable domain EPEVTQTPSHQVTQMGQEVILRCVPISNHLYFYWYRQILGQKVEFLVSFYNNEISEKSEIFDDQFSVERPDGSNFTLKIRSTKLEDSAMYFCASSHPPGLAGGTSSYNEQFFGPGTRLTVL.